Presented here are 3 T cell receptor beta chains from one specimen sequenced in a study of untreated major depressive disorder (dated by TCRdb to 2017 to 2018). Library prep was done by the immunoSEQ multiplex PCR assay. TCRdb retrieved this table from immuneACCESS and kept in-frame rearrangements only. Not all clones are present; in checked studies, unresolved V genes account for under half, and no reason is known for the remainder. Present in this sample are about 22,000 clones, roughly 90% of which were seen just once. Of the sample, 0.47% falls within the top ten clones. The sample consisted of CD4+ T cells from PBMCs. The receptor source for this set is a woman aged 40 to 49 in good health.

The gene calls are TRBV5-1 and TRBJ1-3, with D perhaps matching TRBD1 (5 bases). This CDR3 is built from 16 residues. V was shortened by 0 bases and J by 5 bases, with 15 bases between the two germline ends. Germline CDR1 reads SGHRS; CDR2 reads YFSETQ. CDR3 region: CASSLAGQGWRNTIYF. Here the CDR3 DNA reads TGCGCCAGCAGCTTGGCCGGGCAGGGATGGCGAAACACCATATATTTT.

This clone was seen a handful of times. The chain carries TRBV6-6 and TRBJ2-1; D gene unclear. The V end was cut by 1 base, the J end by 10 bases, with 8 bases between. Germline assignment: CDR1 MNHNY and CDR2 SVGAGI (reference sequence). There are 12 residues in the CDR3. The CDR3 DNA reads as TGTGCCAGCAGTTACTTGGTGGAGGAGCAGTTCTTC. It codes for CASSYLVEEQFF.

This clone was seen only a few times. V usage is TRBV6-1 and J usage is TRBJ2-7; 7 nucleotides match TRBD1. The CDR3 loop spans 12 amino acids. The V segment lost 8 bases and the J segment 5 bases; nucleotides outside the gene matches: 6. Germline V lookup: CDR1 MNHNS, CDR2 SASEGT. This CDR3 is CASRSTGDEQYF. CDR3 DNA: TGTGCCAGCCGATCAACAGGGGACGAGCAGTACTTC.